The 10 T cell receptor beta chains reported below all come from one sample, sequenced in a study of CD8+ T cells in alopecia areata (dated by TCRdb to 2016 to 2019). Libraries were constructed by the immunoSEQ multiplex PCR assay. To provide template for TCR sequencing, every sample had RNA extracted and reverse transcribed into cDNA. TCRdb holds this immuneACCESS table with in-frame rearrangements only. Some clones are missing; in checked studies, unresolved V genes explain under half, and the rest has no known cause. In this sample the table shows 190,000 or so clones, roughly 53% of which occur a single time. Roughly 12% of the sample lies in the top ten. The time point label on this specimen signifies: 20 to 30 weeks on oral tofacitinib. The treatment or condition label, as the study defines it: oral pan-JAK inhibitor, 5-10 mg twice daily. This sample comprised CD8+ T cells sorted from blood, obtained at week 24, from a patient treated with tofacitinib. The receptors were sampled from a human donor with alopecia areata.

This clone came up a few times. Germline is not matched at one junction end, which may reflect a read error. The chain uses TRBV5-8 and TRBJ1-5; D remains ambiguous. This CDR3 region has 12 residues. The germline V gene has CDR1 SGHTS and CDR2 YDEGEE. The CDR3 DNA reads TGTGCCAGCAGGTTGGGGTATCAGCCCCAGCATTTT. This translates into CASRLGYQPQHF.

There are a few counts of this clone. CDR3 DNA: TGCGCCAGCAGCCACCAGGGGAGTGATGAAGCTTTCTTT. Protein product: CASSHQGSDEAFF. The rearrangement joins TRBV4-1 to TRBJ1-1; weak D call: TRBD1 (6 bases). There are 13 residues in the CDR3. The germline V gene encodes CDR1 MGHRA and CDR2 YSYEKL. V was cut by 3 bases and J by 7 bases, with 12 bases left in between.

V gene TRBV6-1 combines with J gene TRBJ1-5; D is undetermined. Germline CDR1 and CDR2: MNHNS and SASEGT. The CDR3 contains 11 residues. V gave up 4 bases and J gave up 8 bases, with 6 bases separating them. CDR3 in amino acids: CASSGNEPQHF. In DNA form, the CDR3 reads TGTGCCAGCAGTGGAAACGAGCCCCAGCATTTT.

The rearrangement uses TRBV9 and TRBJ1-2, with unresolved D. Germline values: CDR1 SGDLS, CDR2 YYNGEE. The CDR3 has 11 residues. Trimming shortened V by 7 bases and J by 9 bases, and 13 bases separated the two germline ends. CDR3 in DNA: TGTGCCAGCCACGTTGGGGATCGCTACACCTTC. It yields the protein CASHVGDRYTF. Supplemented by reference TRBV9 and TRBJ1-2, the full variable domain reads DSGVTQTPKHLITATGQRVTLRCSPRSGDLSVYWYQQSLDQGLQFLIQYYNGEERAKGNILERFSAQQFPDLHSELNLSSLELGDSALYFCASHVGDRYTFGSGTRLTVV.

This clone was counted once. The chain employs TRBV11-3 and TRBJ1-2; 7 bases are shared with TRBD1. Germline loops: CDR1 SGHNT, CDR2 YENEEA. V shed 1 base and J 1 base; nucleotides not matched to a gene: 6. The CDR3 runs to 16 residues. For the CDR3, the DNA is TGTGCCAGCAGCTTAGCTCGGGACAGCTTTAACTATGGCTACACCTTC. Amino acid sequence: CASSLARDSFNYGYTF.

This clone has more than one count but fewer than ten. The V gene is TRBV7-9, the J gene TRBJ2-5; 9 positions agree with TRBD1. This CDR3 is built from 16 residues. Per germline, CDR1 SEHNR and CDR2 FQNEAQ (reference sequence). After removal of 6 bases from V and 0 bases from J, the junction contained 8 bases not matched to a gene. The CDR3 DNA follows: TGTGCCAGCAGTTCCTCGGACAGGGGAAACCAAGAGACCCAGTACTTC. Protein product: CASSSSDRGNQETQYF.

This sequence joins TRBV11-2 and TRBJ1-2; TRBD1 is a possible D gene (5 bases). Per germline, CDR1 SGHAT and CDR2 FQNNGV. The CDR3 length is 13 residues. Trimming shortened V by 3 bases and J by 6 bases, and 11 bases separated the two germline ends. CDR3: CASSLSGTDGYTF. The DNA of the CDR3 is TGTGCCAGCAGCTTGTCGGGGACGGATGGCTACACCTTC.

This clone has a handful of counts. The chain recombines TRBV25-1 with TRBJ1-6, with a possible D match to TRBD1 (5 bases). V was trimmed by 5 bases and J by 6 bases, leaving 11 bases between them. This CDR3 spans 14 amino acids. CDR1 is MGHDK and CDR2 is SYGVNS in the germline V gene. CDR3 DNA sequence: TGTGCCAGCAGTCTGACAGATTCTAATTCACCCCTCCACTTT. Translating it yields CASSLTDSNSPLHF.

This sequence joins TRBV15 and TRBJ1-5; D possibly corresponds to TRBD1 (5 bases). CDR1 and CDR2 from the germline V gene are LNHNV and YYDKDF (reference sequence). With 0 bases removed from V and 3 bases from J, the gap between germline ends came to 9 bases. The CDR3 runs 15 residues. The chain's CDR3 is CATSRDSGFNQPQHF. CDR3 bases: TGTGCCACCAGCAGAGATTCAGGGTTCAATCAGCCCCAGCATTTT.

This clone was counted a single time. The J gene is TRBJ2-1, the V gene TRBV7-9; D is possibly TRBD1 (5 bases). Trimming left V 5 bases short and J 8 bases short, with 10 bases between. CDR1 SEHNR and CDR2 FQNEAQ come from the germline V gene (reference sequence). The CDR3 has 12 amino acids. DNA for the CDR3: TGTGCCAGCAGCCTGACAGTCTATGAGCAGTTCTTC. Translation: CASSLTVYEQFF.